The 16 T cell receptor beta chains listed next were all sequenced from one sample in a study of control samples from healthy donors and cancer patients. The table came from immunoSEQ multiplex PCR; TCRdb's copy has only in-frame clones and leaves some out. The top ten hold about 8.7% of the sample, which has some 120,000 clones, about nine tenths seen once. Sequencing was done on a sample of blood. Receptor source: a man between 35 and 55 years old in good health.

The gene calls are TRBV5-1 and TRBJ2-1, with 7 bases matching TRBD1. Per the germline V gene, CDR1 is SGHRS and CDR2 is YFSETQ. The CDR3 length is 11 residues. V lost 3 bases to trimming and J lost 14 bases; unmatched junction nucleotides: 5. The CDR3 spells CASSSGQVKFF. In nucleotides, the CDR3 is TGCGCCAGCAGCTCCGGACAGGTGAAGTTCTTC.

CDR3 sequence reads: CASSLFLDTQLLGEQYF. The CDR3 DNA reads TGTGCCAGCTCTCTTTTCTTGGACACTCAGCTCCTAGGCGAGCAGTACTTC. The chain links TRBV18 to TRBJ2-7, with a weak D call TRBD1 (5 bases). V was trimmed by 6 bases and J by 6 bases, leaving 27 bases between them. Germline V gene sequence: CDR1 KGHSH, CDR2 LQKENI. The CDR3 sequence is 17 residues long.

The V and J genes are TRBV30 and TRBJ1-5; D gene uncertain. CDR1 and CDR2 from the germline V gene are GTSNPN and SVGIG (reference sequence). This CDR3 comprises 14 residues. Trimming took off 1 base at V and 5 bases at J, with 12 bases between the two ends. The CDR3 DNA reads as TGTGCCTGGAGTGAATTCGTCGTCGATCAGCCCCAGCATTTT. This translates into CAWSEFVVDQPQHF. Filled out from reference TRBV30 and TRBJ1-5, the complete variable domain reads SQTIHQWPATLVQPVGSPLSLECTVEGTSNPNLYWYRQAAGRGLQLLFYSVGIGQISSEVPQNLSASRPQDRQFILSSKKLLLSDSGFYLCAWSEFVVDQPQHFGDGTRLSIL.

J is TRBJ1-1 and V is TRBV6-6; 9 nucleotides align to TRBD1. J gave up 5 bases and V 6 bases, and 7 bases lay outside the gene matches. Germline CDR1 MNHNY, CDR2 SVGAGI (reference sequence). The CDR3 length is 14 residues. This chain's CDR3 is CASSQKTGGTEAFF. CDR3 in DNA: TGTGCCAGCAGCCAGAAGACAGGGGGGACTGAAGCTTTCTTT.

This clone appeared once. The rearrangement links TRBV6-5 to TRBJ1-5; a possible D gene is TRBD1 (5 bases). Germline V gene lookup returns CDR1 MNHEY and CDR2 SVGAGI. The CDR3 consists of 16 residues. Trimming removed 0 bases at V and 4 bases at J, with 13 bases between. The CDR3 coding sequence is TGTGCCAGCAGTTACTCAGCCGGGGGGGGTAATCAGCCCCAGCATTTT. Protein sequence: CASSYSAGGGNQPQHF.

The chain is built from TRBV5-1 and TRBJ1-2, with 7 positions matching TRBD1. The CDR3 extends over 14 amino acids. J lost 2 bases, V lost 1 base, and 2 bases had no gene match. Germline V gene data show CDR1 as SGHRS and CDR2 as YFSETQ. CDR3 nucleotides: TGCGCCAGCAGCTTGACAGGGGAAAACTATGGCTACACCTTC. Translating it yields CASSLTGENYGYTF. Complete variable domain (other parts from reference TRBV5-1 and TRBJ1-2): KAGVTQTPRYLIKTRGQQVTLSCSPISGHRSVSWYQQTPGQGLQFLFEYFSETQRNKGNFPGRFSGRQFSNSRSEMNVSTLELGDSALYLCASSLTGENYGYTFGSGTRLTVV.

This chain joins TRBV24-1 and TRBJ2-1, with 9 bases aligning to TRBD1. V lost 0 bases and J lost 10; bases outside the gene matches: 9. The V gene's germline CDR1 is KGHDR and CDR2 SFDVKD. CDR3 length: 16 residues. The CDR3, as DNA: TGTGCCACCAGTGATTTGGACAGGGGGGCATCCACCGAGCAGTTCTTC. It specifies CATSDLDRGASTEQFF.

The sample holds one count of this clone. CDR3 coding DNA: TGTGCCAGTAGTATCACTAGCGGGGGCCAGACCCAGTACTTC. Amino acids: CASSITSGGQTQYF. J is TRBJ2-5 and V is TRBV19; TRBD2 aligns across 11 bases. Germline-derived CDR1 and CDR2 are LNHDA and SQIVND (reference sequence). V dropped 3 bases and J dropped 6; count of bases not matched to a gene: 3. CDR3 size: 14 residues.

The chain links TRBV10-1 to TRBJ2-6; 7 bases line up with TRBD1. CDR3 length equals 16 residues. The ends lost 6 bases at V and 0 bases at J; junction bases unmatched: 5. Germline V gene lookup returns CDR1 WNHNN and CDR2 SYGVQD (reference sequence). The CDR3 DNA sequence: TGCGCCAGCAGCAAAGGGGGCCTCTCTGGGGCCAACGTCCTGACTTTC. Translating it yields CASSKGGLSGANVLTF.

The chain links TRBV18 to TRBJ2-1; D may be TRBD2 (6 bases). This CDR3 is 14 amino acids long. Germline V gene data show CDR1 as KGHSH and CDR2 as LQKENI. V gave up 4 bases and J gave up 4 bases, with 11 bases separating them. The CDR3 coding sequence is TGTGCCAGCTCACAAGGGACTGAGTACAATGAGCAGTTCTTC. Protein: CASSQGTEYNEQFF.

The chain is built from TRBV5-1 and TRBJ1-4; D is undetermined. The length of the CDR3 is 15 residues. Germline-derived CDR1 and CDR2 are SGHRS and YFSETQ. Trimming took off 4 bases at V and 1 base at J, with 11 bases between the two ends. The CDR3 DNA is TGCGCCAGCAGCCCCACGGCGGGAACTAATGAAAAACTGTTTTTT. The encoded protein is CASSPTAGTNEKLFF.

This chain connects TRBV7-9 to TRBJ2-3; D call uncertain. The CDR3 has 17 residues. Per germline, CDR1 SEHNR and CDR2 FQNEAQ (reference sequence). The V gene lost 3 bases and the J gene lost 2 bases, with 18 bases spanning the gap. The CDR3 region has the DNA TGTGCCAGCAGCTTGTCGGTGGGTCCGGTAATCACAGATACGCAGTATTTT. Protein sequence: CASSLSVGPVITDTQYF. Full variable domain (outside the CDR3, taken from reference TRBV7-9 and TRBJ2-3): DTGVSQNPRHKITKRGQNVTFRCDPISEHNRLYWYRQTLGQGPEFLTYFQNEAQLEKSRLLSDRFSAERPKGSFSTLEIQRTEQGDSAMYLCASSLSVGPVITDTQYFGPGTRLTVL.

V gene TRBV6-5 combines with J gene TRBJ2-7; D is possibly TRBD1 or TRBD2 (5 bases each). The CDR3 is 12 amino acids. The V end was cut by 8 bases, the J end by 4 bases, with 12 bases between. CDR1 and CDR2 (germline): MNHEY, SVGAGI. CDR3 protein: CASWGFGYEQYF. The CDR3 DNA sequence: TGTGCCAGCTGGGGGTTCGGATACGAGCAGTACTTC.

This chain connects TRBV12-2 to TRBJ2-7; whether TRBD1, the table's D call, matches the DNA was not checked. TRBV12-2 is a pseudogene locus. The CDR3 runs 20 residues. In DNA form, the CDR3 reads TGTGCAAGTCGCTTGGCGAAAATGGGACAGGTGGCGCGGTGGGGCTACGAGCAGTACTTC. This sequence encodes CASRLAKMGQVARWGYEQYF.

The rearrangement uses TRBV12-3 or TRBV12-4 and TRBJ1-5, with D uncertain. The V end lost 5 bases, the J end lost 1 base, and 6 bases lay between the germline ends. The CDR3 has 13 amino acids. The CDR3 DNA follows: TGTGCCAGCAGTCTCGGGAGCAATCAGCCCCAGCATTTT. Protein sequence: CASSLGSNQPQHF.

The chain joins TRBV9 to TRBJ2-3, with 12 bases aligning to TRBD2. Germline V lookup: CDR1 SGDLS, CDR2 YYNGEE. Trimming removed 4 bases from V and 1 base from J; junction bases left unmatched: 4. This CDR3 is 16 amino acids long. This CDR3 is CASSPWTSGGTDTQYF. The CDR3 nucleotides are TGTGCCAGCAGCCCGTGGACTAGCGGGGGCACAGATACGCAGTATTTT.